The sequence of this TCR beta chain was determined in a study of shared clonotypes between healthy human individuals. Remarks on this clone: Its antigen is not known.

CD45RA-negative memory and CD45RA+ naive subsets were split from the CD4+ cells. Assay used: immunoSEQ multiplex PCR; TCRdb lists only in-frame clones, some missing. The sample lists some 1.1 million clones, approximately 80% occurring once. Broader study findings: Rarefaction exposed incomplete sorted-subset sequencing despite large depth. Larger estimated richness was generally seen in naive subsets than in memory subsets. The sole specimen, blood, was sampled, and tissue repertoires likely differ.

The junction had 11 bases not matched to a gene; V was cut back by 8 bases and J by 1 base. Germline lookup yields CDR1 ENHRY and CDR2 SYGVKD. The CDR3 extends over 15 amino acids. The rearrangement joins TRBV10-3 to TRBJ2-7, with 7 positions matching TRBD1. The receptor's source is a man aged 18 to 35 in good health. Some clones in this sample may be carry-over from other donors' samples. Material for sequencing was memory CD4+ T cells from PBMCs. Subset given: CD45RA-negative fraction. CDR3 region: CAIGTGASGSYEQYF. The CDR3, as DNA: TGTGCCATCGGAACAGGGGCATCGGGGTCCTACGAGCAGTACTTC.